This T cell receptor beta chain was recovered during a study of control samples from healthy donors and cancer patients. The CDR3 totals 11 residues. CDR1 and CDR2 (germline): SNHLY, FYNNEI. V lost 7 bases, J lost 8 bases, and 6 bases lay in between. Data came from immunoSEQ multiplex PCR; TCRdb stores just in-frame clones and leaves some out. The sample includes about 110,000 clones, 90% of them seen just once. Sequencing was done on a sample of blood. The rearrangement joins TRBV2 to TRBJ1-6, with unresolved D. This receptor was obtained from a human donor in good health. The donor label of this sample is uncertain. The CDR3: CASNSHSPLHF. The DNA of the CDR3 is TGTGCCAGCAACAGCCATTCACCCCTCCACTTT.